The 11 T cell receptor beta chains listed next were all sequenced from one sample in a study of blood T cell repertoires in COVID-19. TCRdb's table, derived via immunoSEQ multiplex PCR, lists solely in-frame clones and lacks some. In the table there are about 150,000 clones, about 74% of which are singletons. Sequencing was performed on peripheral blood. All receptors come from a man aged 50-59 years with acute or convalescent COVID-19.

J is TRBJ1-4 and V is TRBV6-5; 7 bases are a match to TRBD1. The J segment lost 8 bases and the V segment lost 6 bases, leaving 6 bases of the junction unmatched. This CDR3 contains 13 residues. CDR1 and CDR2 (germline): MNHEY, SVGAGI. CDR3 nucleotide sequence: TGTGCCAGCAGGATCGACAGGGAGGAAAAACTGTTTTTT. Translation: CASRIDREEKLFF.

This clone appeared a single time. V and J are TRBV6-2 or TRBV6-3 and TRBJ2-5, with 10 bases fitting TRBD2. Germline V gene data show CDR1 as MNHEY and CDR2 as SVGEGT. The CDR3 contains 15 residues. V was pared by 0 bases and J by 5 bases, with 3 bases of the junction left unmatched. The CDR3 nucleotides are TGTGCCAGCAGTTACTCAGCGGGGGGGCGGGAGACCCAGTACTTC. Residues: CASSYSAGGRETQYF.

The rearrangement joins TRBV24-1 to TRBJ2-2; TRBD1 might be the D (5 bases). Germline values: CDR1 KGHDR, CDR2 SFDVKD. This CDR3 spans 16 amino acids. The V and J ends lost 3 bases and 0 bases respectively, with 10 bases between them. The CDR3 region is CATSDVRAPNTGELFF. DNA for the CDR3: TGTGCCACCAGTGATGTCAGGGCCCCGAACACCGGGGAGCTGTTTTTT.

The chain has TRBV19 and TRBJ1-1; D is possibly TRBD1 (5 bases). Germline assignment: CDR1 LNHDA and CDR2 SQIVND (reference sequence). V was clipped by 8 bases and J by 4 bases, with 14 bases between them. This CDR3 region has 13 residues. The CDR3 loop reads CASERGLGTEAFF. CDR3 sequence (DNA): TGTGCCAGTGAGCGGGGGTTGGGCACTGAAGCTTTCTTT.

This chain links TRBV3-1 (or the pseudogene TRBV3-2) with TRBJ1-1; no definite D call. Per germline, CDR1 LGHDT and CDR2 YNNKEL (reference sequence). This CDR3 has 13 amino acids. The germline V and J ends were trimmed by 11 bases and 5 bases, with 18 bases remaining between them. CDR3 amino acids: CAAGPRAFTEAFF. CDR3 coding DNA: TGTGCCGCGGGTCCACGAGCTTTTACTGAAGCTTTCTTT.

This rearrangement joins TRBV9 to TRBJ2-7; TRBD2 agrees at 12 bases. The germline gives CDR1 SGDLS, CDR2 YYNGEE. V gave up 4 bases and J gave up 9 bases; unmatched junction bases: 11. CDR3 size: 15 residues. CDR3 in amino acids: CASSPGLAGGGMQYF. The CDR3 DNA reads as TGTGCCAGCAGCCCCGGGCTAGCGGGGGGGGGTATGCAGTACTTC.

This sequence joins TRBV4-1 and TRBJ1-2; D is ambiguous. This CDR3 has 15 residues. Germline loops: CDR1 MGHRA, CDR2 YSYEKL. Deletions cut 0 bases from V and 5 bases from J, with 13 bases between. The CDR3 DNA reads as TGCGCCAGCAGCCAAGATCCCGGGGATCCTTATGGCTACACCTTC. This translates into CASSQDPGDPYGYTF.

This clone was recorded once. This chain links TRBV25-1 with TRBJ2-7; TRBD1 matches at 8 bases. Trimming removed 2 bases from V and 5 bases from J; junction bases left unmatched: 8. Germline V gives CDR1 MGHDK, CDR2 SYGVNS. This CDR3 region has 15 residues. Here the CDR3 reads CASSENWQGAHEQYF. The CDR3 DNA reads as TGTGCCAGCAGTGAAAATTGGCAGGGGGCGCACGAGCAGTACTTC.

V and J are TRBV19 and TRBJ2-6, with 9 nucleotides matching TRBD1. Looked up from germline, CDR1 is LNHDA and CDR2 is SQIVND (reference sequence). The CDR3 covers 15 residues. After removal of 9 bases from V and 6 bases from J, the junction contained 9 bases not matched to a gene. The CDR3 region has the DNA TGTGCCAGCCACGGGACAGGGTCGGTGGCCAACGTCCTGACTTTC. Amino acid sequence: CASHGTGSVANVLTF.

The gene calls are TRBV19 and TRBJ1-1; D is perhaps TRBD1 (5 bases). This CDR3 is 15 amino acids long. The V gene's germline CDR1 is LNHDA and CDR2 SQIVND (reference sequence). V was pared by 3 bases and J by 5 bases, with 16 bases between. The CDR3 here is CASSISGPRGTEAFF. The CDR3 coding sequence is TGTGCCAGTAGTATTTCAGGCCCCCGGGGGACTGAAGCTTTCTTT.

V usage is TRBV7-3 and J usage is TRBJ2-2, with TRBD1 matching over 9 bases. Per the germline V gene, CDR1 is SGHTA and CDR2 is FQGTGA. The trim removed 4 bases at V and 6 bases at J, leaving 6 bases unmatched. This CDR3 has 15 amino acids. Here the CDR3 DNA reads TGTGCCAGCAGCTCCTTGGACAGGGGCCCCGGGGAGCTGTTTTTT. Amino acid sequence: CASSSLDRGPGELFF.